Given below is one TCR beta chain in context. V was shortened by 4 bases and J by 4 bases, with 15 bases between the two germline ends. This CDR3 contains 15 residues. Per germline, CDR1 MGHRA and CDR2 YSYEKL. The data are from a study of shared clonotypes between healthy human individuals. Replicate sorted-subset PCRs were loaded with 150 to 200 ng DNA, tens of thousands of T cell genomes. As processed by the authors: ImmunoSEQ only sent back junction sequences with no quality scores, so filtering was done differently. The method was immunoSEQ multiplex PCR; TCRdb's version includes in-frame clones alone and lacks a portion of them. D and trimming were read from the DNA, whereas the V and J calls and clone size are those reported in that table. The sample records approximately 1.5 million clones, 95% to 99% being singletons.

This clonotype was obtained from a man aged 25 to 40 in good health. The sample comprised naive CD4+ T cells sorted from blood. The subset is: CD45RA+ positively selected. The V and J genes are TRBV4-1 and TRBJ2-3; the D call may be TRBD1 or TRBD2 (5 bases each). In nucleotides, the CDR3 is TGCGCCAGCAGCCCGGGGACCCCTCGGGCAGATACGCAGTATTTT. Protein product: CASSPGTPRADTQYF.